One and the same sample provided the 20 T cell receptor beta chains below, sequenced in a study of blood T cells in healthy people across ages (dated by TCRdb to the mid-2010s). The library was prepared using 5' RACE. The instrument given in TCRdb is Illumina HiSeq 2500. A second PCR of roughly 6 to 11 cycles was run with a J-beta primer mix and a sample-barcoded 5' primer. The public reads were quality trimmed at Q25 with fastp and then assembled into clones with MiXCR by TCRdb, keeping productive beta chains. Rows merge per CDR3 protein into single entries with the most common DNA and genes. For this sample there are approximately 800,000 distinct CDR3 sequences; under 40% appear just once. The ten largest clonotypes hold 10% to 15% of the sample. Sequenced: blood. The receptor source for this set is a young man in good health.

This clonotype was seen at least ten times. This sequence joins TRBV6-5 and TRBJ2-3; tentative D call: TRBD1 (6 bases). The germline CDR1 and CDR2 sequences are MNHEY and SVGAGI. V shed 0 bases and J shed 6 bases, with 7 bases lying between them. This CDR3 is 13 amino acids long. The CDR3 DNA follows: TGTGCCAGCAGTTACTCGAGGGGGGATACGCAGTATTTT. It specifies CASSYSRGDTQYF.

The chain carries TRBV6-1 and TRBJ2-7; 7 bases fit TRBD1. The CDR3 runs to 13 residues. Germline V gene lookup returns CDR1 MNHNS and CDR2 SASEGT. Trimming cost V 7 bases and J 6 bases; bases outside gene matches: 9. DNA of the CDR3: TGTGCCAGCACCCAGACAGGGTATCGCGAGCAGTACTTC. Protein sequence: CASTQTGYREQYF.

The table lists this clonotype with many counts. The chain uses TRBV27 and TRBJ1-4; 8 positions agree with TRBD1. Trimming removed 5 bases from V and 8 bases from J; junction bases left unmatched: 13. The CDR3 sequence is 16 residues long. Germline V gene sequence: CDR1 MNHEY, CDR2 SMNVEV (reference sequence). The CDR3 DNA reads TGTGCCAGCAGTCCAGACCCAGGGGGCGCCGGGGAAAAACTGTTTTTT. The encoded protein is CASSPDPGGAGEKLFF. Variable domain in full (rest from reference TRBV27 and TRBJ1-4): EAQVTQNPRYLITVTGKKLTVTCSQNMNHEYMSWYRQDPGLGLRQIYYSMNVEVTDKGDVPEGYKVSRKEKRNFPLILESPSPNQTSLYFCASSPDPGGAGEKLFFGSGTQLSVL.

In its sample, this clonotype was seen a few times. The CDR3 region is CASRQQQNYGYTF. The CDR3 nucleotides read TGTGCCAGCCGCCAACAGCAGAACTATGGCTACACCTTC. The rearrangement joins TRBV5-6 to TRBJ1-2; D not certain. The V gene's germline CDR1 is SGHDT and CDR2 YYEEEE. The CDR3 is made up of 13 amino acids. Deletions cut 7 bases from V and 2 bases from J, with 12 bases between.

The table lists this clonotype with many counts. CDR3 region: CASSLAGTIYGYTF. The CDR3 region has the DNA TGTGCCAGCAGTTTAGCCGGGACAATCTATGGCTACACCTTC. The J gene is TRBJ1-2, the V gene TRBV28, with a possible D match to TRBD1 (6 bases). The CDR3 extends over 14 amino acids. The V end lost 2 bases, the J end lost 4 bases, and 11 bases lay between the germline ends. Germline loops: CDR1 MDHEN, CDR2 SYDVKM.

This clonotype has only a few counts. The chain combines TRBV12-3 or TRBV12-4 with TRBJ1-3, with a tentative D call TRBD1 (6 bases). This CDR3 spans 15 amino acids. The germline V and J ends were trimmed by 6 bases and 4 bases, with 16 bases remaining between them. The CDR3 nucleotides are TGTGCCAGCAGCTCTACAGGGTATCACGGAAACACCATATATTTT. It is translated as CASSSTGYHGNTIYF.

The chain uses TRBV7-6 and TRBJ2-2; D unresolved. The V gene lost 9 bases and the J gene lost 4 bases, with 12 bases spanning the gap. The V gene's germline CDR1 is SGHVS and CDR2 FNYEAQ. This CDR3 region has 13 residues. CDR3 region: CASTPVGTGELFF. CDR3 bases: TGTGCCAGTACCCCAGTGGGCACCGGGGAGCTGTTTTTT. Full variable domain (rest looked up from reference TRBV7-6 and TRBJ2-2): GAGVSQSPRYKVTKRGQDVALRCDPISGHVSLYWYRQALGQGPEFLTYFNYEAQQDKSGLPNDRFSAERPEGSISTLTIQRTEQRDSAMYRCASTPVGTGELFFGEGSRLTVL.

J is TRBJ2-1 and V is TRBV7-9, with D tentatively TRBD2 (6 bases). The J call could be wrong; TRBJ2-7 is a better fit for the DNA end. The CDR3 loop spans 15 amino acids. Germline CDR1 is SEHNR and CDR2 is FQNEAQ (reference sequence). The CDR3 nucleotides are TGTGCCAGCAGCTTAGCGGGGGGTACGAACAATGAGCAGTACTTC. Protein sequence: CASSLAGGTNNEQYF.

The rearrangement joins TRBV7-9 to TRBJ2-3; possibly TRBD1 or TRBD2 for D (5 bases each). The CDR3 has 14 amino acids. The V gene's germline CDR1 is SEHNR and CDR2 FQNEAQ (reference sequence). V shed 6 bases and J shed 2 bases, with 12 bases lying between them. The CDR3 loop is CASSPGTITDTQYF. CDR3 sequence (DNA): TGTGCCAGCAGTCCCGGGACCATCACAGATACGCAGTATTTT.

CDR3 protein: CASSTRDRAQPQHF. CDR3 coding DNA: TGTGCCAGCAGTACCAGGGATCGGGCTCAGCCCCAGCATTTT. This chain connects TRBV6-6 to TRBJ1-5; possible D gene TRBD1, 5 bases. Germline lookup yields CDR1 MNHNY and CDR2 SVGAGI (reference sequence). The V gene lost 5 bases and the J gene lost 6 bases, with 14 bases spanning the gap. The CDR3 covers 14 residues.

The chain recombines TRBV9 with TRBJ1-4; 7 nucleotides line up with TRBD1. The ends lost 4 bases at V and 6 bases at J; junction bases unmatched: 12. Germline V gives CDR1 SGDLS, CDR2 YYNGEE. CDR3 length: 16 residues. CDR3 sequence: CASSPHRGNGDEKLFF. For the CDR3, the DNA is TGTGCCAGCAGCCCTCACAGGGGAAATGGAGATGAAAAACTGTTTTTT.

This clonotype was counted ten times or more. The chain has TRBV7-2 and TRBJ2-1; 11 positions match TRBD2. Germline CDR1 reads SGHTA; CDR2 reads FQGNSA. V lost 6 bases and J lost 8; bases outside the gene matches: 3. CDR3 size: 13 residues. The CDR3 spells CASRPGLADEQFF. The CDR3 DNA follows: TGTGCCAGCAGACCGGGACTAGCGGATGAGCAGTTCTTC.

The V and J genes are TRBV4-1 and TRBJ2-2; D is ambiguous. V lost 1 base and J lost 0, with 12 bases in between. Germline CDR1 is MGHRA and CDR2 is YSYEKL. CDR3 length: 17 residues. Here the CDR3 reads CASSQGPRSANTGELFF. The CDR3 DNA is TGCGCCAGCAGCCAAGGGCCTCGGAGCGCGAACACCGGGGAGCTGTTTTTT.

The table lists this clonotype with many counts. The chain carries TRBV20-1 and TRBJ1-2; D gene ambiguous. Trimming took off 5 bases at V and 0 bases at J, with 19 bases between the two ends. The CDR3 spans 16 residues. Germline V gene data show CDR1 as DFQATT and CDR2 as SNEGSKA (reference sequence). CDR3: CSAPRELLRPNYGYTF. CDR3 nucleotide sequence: TGCAGTGCTCCCCGGGAACTATTGCGGCCTAACTATGGCTACACCTTC.

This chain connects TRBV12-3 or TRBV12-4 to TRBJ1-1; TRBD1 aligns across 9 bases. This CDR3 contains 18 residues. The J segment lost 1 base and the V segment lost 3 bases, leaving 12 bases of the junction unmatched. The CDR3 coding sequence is TGTGCCAGCAGTTTGATGGGGACAGGGCTGGAGAGGAACACTGAAGCTTTCTTT. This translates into CASSLMGTGLERNTEAFF.

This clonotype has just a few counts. The CDR3, as DNA: TGTGCCAGCAGTTTTACCGGGACGGCAGCTTTCTTT. Residues: CASSFTGTAAFF. V usage is TRBV27 and J usage is TRBJ1-1, with a weak D call TRBD1 (5 bases). V was clipped by 3 bases and J by 10 bases, with 12 bases between them. The germline V gene has CDR1 MNHEY and CDR2 SMNVEV (reference sequence). The CDR3 has 12 amino acids.

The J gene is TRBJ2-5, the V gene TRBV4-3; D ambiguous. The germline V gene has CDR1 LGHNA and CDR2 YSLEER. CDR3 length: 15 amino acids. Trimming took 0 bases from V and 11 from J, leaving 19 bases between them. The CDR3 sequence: CASSQEQNFADEQYF. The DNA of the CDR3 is TGCGCCAGCAGCCAAGAACAAAATTTCGCGGATGAGCAGTACTTC.

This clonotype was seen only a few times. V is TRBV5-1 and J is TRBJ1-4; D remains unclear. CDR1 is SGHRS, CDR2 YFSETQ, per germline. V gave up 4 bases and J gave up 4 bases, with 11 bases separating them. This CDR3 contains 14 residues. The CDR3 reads CASSVGPSNEKLFF. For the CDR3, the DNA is TGCGCCAGCAGCGTCGGACCGAGTAATGAAAAACTGTTTTTT.

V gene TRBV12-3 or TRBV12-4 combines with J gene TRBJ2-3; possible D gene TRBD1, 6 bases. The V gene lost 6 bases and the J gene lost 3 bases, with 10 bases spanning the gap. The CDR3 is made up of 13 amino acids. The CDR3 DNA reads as TGTGCCAGCAGGAGGCAGGGGACAGATACGCAGTATTTT. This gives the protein CASRRQGTDTQYF.

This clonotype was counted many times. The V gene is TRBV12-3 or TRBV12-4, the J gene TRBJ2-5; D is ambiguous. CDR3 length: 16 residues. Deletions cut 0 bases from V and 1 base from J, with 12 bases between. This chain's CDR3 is CASSLAGKGPQETQYF. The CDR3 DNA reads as TGTGCCAGCAGTTTAGCGGGCAAAGGACCCCAAGAGACCCAGTACTTC.